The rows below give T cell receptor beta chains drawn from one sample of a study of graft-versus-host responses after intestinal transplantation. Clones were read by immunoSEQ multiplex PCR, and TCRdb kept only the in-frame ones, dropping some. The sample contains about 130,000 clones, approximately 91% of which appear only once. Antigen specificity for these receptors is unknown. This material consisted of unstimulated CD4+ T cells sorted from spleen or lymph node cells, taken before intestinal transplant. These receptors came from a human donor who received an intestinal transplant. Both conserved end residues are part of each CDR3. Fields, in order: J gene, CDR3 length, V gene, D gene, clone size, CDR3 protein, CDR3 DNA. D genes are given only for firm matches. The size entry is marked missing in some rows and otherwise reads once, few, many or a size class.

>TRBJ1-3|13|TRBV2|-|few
CASSEREGNTIYF
TGTGCCAGCAGTGAACGAGAGGGGAACACCATATATTTT
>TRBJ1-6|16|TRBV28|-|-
CASSLRTAPGNSPLHF
TGTGCCAGCAGCCTCAGGACAGCTCCGGGGAATTCACCCCTCCACTTT
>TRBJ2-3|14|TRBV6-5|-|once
CASSQQPSGGGQYF
TGTGCCAGCAGTCAACAACCCTCAGGGGGGGGGCAGTATTTT
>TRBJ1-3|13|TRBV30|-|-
CAWVPSSGNTIYF
TGTGCCTGGGTGCCTAGCTCTGGAAACACCATATATTTT
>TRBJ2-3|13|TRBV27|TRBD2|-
CASEDGRTDTQYF
TGTGCCAGTGAAGACGGGAGGACAGATACGCAGTATTTT
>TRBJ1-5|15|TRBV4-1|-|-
CASSQIGDLSRTQHF
TGCGCCAGCAGCCAAATAGGGGATTTGAGCCGGACCCAGCATTTT
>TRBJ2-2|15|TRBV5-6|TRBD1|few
CASSPPGQGIGELFF
TGTGCCAGCAGCCCTCCCGGACAGGGCATCGGGGAGCTGTTTTTT
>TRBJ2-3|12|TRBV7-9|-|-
CASSLPADTQYF
TGTGCCAGCAGCTTACCAGCAGATACGCAGTATTTT
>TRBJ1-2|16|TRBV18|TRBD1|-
CASSPTWTGLLYGYTF
TGTGCCAGCTCACCCACCTGGACAGGCCTATTATATGGCTACACCTTC
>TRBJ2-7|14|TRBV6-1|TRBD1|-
CAIYRGQSSYEQYF
TGTGCCATTTACAGGGGGCAGAGCTCCTACGAGCAGTACTTC
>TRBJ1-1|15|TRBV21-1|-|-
CASSKGPRVNTEAFF
TGTGCCAGCAGCAAAGGCCCCAGAGTGAACACTGAAGCTTTCTTT
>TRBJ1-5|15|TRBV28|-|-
CASSFLGQYNQPQHF
TGTGCCAGCAGTTTCCTTGGACAGTACAATCAGCCCCAGCATTTT
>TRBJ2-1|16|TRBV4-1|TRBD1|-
CASSLPGTGRHHEQFF
TGCGCCAGCAGCCTACCCGGGACAGGGCGTCATCATGAGCAGTTCTTC
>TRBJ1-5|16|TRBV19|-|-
CASSIDLWGSNQPQHF
TGTGCCAGTAGTATAGATCTATGGGGTAGCAATCAGCCCCAGCATTTT
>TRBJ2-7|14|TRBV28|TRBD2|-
CASSLRRENYEQYF
TGTGCCAGCAGTTTACGGCGGGAGAACTACGAGCAGTACTTC
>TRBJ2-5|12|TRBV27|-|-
CASSLSRGTQYF
TGTGCCAGCAGTTTATCGAGGGGGACCCAGTACTTC
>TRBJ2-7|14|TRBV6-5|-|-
CASSYTWGANEQYF
TGTGCCAGCAGTTACACGTGGGGGGCTAACGAGCAGTACTTC
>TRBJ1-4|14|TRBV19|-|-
CATNPGTSNEKLFF
TGTGCCACCAACCCGGGGACCTCCAATGAAAAACTGTTTTTT
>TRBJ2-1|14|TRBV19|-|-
CASSPRPAYNEQFF
TGTGCCAGTAGTCCTCGCCCGGCCTACAATGAGCAGTTCTTC
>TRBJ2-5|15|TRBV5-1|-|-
CAPPVCRGPRETQYF
TGCGCCCCCCCCGTGTGCCGGGGACCACGGGAGACCCAGTACTTC
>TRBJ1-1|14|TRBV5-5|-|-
CASSSLGGHTEAFF
TGTGCCAGCAGCTCCCTTGGAGGGCACACTGAAGCTTTCTTT
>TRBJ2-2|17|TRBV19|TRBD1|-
CASSWARQGADTGELFF
TGTGCCAGTAGTTGGGCCCGACAGGGGGCGGACACCGGGGAGCTGTTTTTT
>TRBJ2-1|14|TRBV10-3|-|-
CAIKGRDSYNEQFF
TGTGCCATCAAGGGCAGGGACTCCTACAATGAGCAGTTCTTC
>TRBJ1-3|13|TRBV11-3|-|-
CASSRDSGATIYF
TGTGCCAGCAGCCGAGATAGCGGCGCGACCATATATTTT
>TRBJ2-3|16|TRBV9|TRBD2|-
CASSPRGAGVGDTQYF
TGTGCCAGCAGCCCCCGGGGAGCGGGAGTAGGAGATACGCAGTATTTT
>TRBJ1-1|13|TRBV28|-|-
CASSKALNTEAFF
TGTGCCAGCAGTAAAGCGTTGAACACTGAAGCTTTCTTT
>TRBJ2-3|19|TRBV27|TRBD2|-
CASNRFGGDGLTYSDTQYF
TGTGCCAGCAATCGTTTCGGGGGGGACGGGCTGACATATTCAGATACGCAGTATTTT
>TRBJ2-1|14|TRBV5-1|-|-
CASSLLADPDEQFF
TGCGCCAGCAGCTTGTTGGCAGATCCAGATGAGCAGTTCTTC
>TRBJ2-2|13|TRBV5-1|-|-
CASSQENTGELFF
TGCGCCAGCAGCCAAGAGAACACCGGGGAGCTGTTTTTT
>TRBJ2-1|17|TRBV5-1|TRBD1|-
CASSLTSPGQGYNEQFF
TGCGCCAGCAGCTTAACGTCCCCGGGACAGGGCTACAATGAGCAGTTCTTC
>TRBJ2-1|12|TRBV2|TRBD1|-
CASTGGYNEQFF
TGTGCCAGCACAGGGGGATACAATGAGCAGTTCTTC
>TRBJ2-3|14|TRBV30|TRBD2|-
CAWSTSGRTDTQYF
TGTGCCTGGAGCACTAGCGGGAGAACAGATACGCAGTATTTT
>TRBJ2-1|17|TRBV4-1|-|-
CASSQDPSRNSYNEQFF
TGCGCCAGCAGCCAAGACCCCTCCCGAAACTCCTACAATGAGCAGTTCTTC
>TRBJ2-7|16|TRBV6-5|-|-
CASSYSGGRPSYEQYF
TGTGCCAGCAGTTACTCAGGGGGGCGACCATCCTACGAGCAGTACTTC
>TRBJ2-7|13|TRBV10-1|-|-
CASSDGPPYEQYF
TGCGCCAGCAGTGATGGGCCGCCCTACGAGCAGTACTTC
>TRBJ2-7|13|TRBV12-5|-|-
CASGLDNSYEQYF
TGTGCTAGTGGTTTGGACAACTCCTACGAGCAGTACTTC
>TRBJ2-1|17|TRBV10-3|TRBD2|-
CAISETASGGIASEQFF
TGTGCCATCAGTGAGACGGCTAGCGGAGGTATAGCTAGTGAGCAGTTCTTC
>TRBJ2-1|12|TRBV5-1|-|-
CASSSLGVEQFF
TGCGCCAGCAGCTCCCTGGGAGTTGAGCAGTTCTTC
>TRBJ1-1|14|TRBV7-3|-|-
CASSLAGADTEAFF
TGTGCCAGCAGCTTAGCAGGGGCCGACACTGAAGCTTTCTTT
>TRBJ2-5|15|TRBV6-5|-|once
CASSQGRGLQETQYF
TGTGCCAGCAGCCAGGGTCGCGGGCTACAAGAGACCCAGTACTTC
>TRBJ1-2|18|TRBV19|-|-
CASRTEWGRAGSNYGYTF
TGTGCCAGTAGAACCGAATGGGGACGGGCAGGGTCCAACTATGGCTACACCTTC
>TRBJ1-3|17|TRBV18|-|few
CASSPREVRASGNTIYF
TGTGCCAGCTCACCACGGGAGGTTAGGGCCTCTGGAAACACCATATATTTT
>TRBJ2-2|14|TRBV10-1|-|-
CASRDKSNTGELFF
TGCGCCAGCAGGGACAAATCGAACACCGGGGAGCTGTTTTTT
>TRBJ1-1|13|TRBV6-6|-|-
CASSLEGNTEAFF
TGTGCCAGCAGTTTAGAAGGTAACACTGAAGCTTTCTTT
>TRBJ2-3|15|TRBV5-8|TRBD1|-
CASSLGTGRTDTQYF
TGTGCCAGCAGCTTAGGGACAGGAAGAACAGATACGCAGTATTTT
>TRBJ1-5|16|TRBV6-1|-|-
CASSVIREFTNQPQHF
TGTGCCAGCAGTGTTATAAGGGAGTTTACCAATCAGCCCCAGCATTTT
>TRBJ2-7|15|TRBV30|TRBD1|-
CAWRNRQGSVNEQYF
TGTGCCTGGAGGAATCGACAGGGGAGTGTGAACGAGCAGTACTTC
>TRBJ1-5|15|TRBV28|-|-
CASSSLQGNGQPQHF
TGTGCCAGCAGTTCTCTCCAGGGAAATGGTCAGCCCCAGCATTTT
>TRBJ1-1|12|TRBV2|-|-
CASSSTNTEAFF
TGTGCCAGCAGTTCCACTAACACTGAAGCTTTCTTT
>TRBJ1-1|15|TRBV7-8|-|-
CASSLGGGRNTEAFF
TGTGCCAGCAGCTTAGGTGGAGGGCGGAACACTGAAGCTTTCTTT
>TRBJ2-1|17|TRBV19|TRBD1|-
CASSLLARTGVVNEQFF
TGTGCCAGTAGTCTACTAGCCCGGACAGGGGTGGTGAATGAGCAGTTCTTC
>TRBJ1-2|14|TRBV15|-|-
CATSRDRGNYGYTF
TGTGCCACCAGCAGAGATCGGGGTAACTATGGCTACACCTTC
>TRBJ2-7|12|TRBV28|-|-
CATSGIRYEQYF
TGTGCCACCAGTGGGATTAGGTACGAGCAGTACTTC
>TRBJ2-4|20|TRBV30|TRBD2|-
CAWSVRYRREFDLAKNIQYF
TGTGCCTGGAGTGTCCGGTATCGGCGGGAGTTTGATCTCGCCAAAAACATTCAGTACTTC
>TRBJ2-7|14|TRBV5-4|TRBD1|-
CASSLDGTVYEQYF
TGTGCCAGCAGCTTGGACGGGACAGTCTACGAGCAGTACTTC
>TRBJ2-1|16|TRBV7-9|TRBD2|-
CASSSIPTSQRNEQFF
TGTGCCAGCAGCTCCATCCCGACTAGCCAGCGCAATGAGCAGTTCTTC
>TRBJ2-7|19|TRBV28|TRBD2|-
CASSRPRLAGTSPLNEQYF
TGTGCCAGCAGTCGACCCCGACTAGCGGGAACTTCCCCCCTCAACGAGCAGTACTTC
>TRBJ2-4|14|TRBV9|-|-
CASSATVAKNIQYF
TGTGCCAGCAGCGCTACAGTAGCCAAAAACATTCAGTACTTC
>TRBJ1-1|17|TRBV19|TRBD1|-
CASSIGALGQPNTEAFF
TGTGCCAGTAGTATCGGGGCATTGGGACAGCCGAACACTGAAGCTTTCTTT
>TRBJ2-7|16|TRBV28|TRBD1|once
CASSNRDRGYTDEQYF
TGTGCCAGCAGTAACCGGGACAGGGGCTATACGGACGAGCAGTACTTC